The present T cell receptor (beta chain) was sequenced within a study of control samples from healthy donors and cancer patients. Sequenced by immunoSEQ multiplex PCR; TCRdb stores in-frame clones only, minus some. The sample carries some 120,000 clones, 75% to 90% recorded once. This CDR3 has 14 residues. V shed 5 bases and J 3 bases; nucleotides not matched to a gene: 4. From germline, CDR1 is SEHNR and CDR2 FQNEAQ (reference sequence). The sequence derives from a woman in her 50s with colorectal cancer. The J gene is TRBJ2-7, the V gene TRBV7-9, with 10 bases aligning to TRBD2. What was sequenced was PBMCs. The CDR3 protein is CASSPGLADYEQYF. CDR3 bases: TGTGCCAGCAGCCCAGGACTAGCGGACTACGAGCAGTACTTC.